This T cell receptor beta chain was documented in a study of T cells in Graves' hyperthyroidism and ophthalmopathy. The overall study: Blood was drawn when the patient was first diagnosed and still untreated.

The study's findings and limits: A model using 13 V-J features told ophthalmopathy apart from stable hyperthyroidism. Ophthalmopathy onset followed model prediction by a median approximately six months. Most expanded thyroid clonotypes above 0.001 also appeared in blood.

Amplified TCR beta CDR3 regions derived from RNA transcripts. The TCR CDR3 first-round RT-PCR relied on the HTBI primer set. Using its own MiXCR run on the multiplex PCR reads, TCRdb lists one record per CDR3 protein. The sample holds over 400,000 distinct CDR3 sequences; roughly 14% are singletons and the top ten take 13%. The trim removed 5 bases at V and 0 bases at J, leaving 7 bases unmatched. In germline, CDR1 is SGHNT, CDR2 YENEEA. The CDR3 is made up of 16 amino acids. There are many counts of this clonotype. Its antigen is not known. This TCR came from a young man with Graves' ophthalmopathy. The chain has TRBV11-3 and TRBJ1-5, with 7 nucleotides matching TRBD1. Sequencing input: blood. The CDR3 loop reads CASSTPGTASNQPQHF. In DNA, the CDR3 is TGTGCCAGCAGCACCCCCGGGACAGCTAGCAATCAGCCCCAGCATTTT. Based on the CDR3 plus reference TRBV11-3 and TRBJ1-5, the full variable domain is EAGVVQSPRYKIIEKKQPVAFWCNPISGHNTLYWYLQNLGQGPELLIRYENEEAVDDSQLPKDRFSAERLKGVDSTLKIQPAELGDSAVYLCASSTPGTASNQPQHFGDGTRLSIL.